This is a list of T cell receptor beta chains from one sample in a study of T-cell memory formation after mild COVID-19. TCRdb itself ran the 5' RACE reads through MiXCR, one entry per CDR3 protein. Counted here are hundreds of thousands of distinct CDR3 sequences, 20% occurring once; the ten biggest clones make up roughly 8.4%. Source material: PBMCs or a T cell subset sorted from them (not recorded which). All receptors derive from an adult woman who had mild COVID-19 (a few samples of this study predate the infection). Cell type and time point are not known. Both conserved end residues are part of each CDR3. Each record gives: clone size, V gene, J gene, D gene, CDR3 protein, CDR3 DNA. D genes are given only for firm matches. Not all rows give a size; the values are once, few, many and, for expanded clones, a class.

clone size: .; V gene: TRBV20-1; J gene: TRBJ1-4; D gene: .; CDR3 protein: CSAPPGINEKLFF; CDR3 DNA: TGCAGTGCCCCTCCGGGAATTAATGAAAAACTGTTTTTT
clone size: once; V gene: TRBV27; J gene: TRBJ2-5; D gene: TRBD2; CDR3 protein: CASSEGVLAGGQETQYF; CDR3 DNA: TGTGCCAGCAGTGAAGGGGTTCTAGCGGGGGGGCAGGAGACCCAGTACTTC
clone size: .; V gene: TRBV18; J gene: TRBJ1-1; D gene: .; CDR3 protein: CASSPGQPMTEAFF; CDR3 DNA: TGTGCCAGCTCACCAGGACAACCCATGACTGAAGCTTTCTTT
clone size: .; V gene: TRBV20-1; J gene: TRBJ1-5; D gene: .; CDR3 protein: CSARVTGSQPQHF; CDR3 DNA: TGCAGTGCTAGAGTAACAGGGTCCCAGCCCCAGCATTTT
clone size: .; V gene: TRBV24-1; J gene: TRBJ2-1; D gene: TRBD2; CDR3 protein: CATSDPGTSGRNRNEQFF; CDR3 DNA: TGTGCCACCAGTGATCCCGGGACTAGCGGGAGGAATCGAAATGAGCAGTTCTTC
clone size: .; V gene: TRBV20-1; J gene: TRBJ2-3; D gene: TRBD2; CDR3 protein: CSAAGTSGSTDTQYF; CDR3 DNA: TGCAGTGCTGCCGGGACTAGCGGGAGTACAGATACGCAGTATTTT
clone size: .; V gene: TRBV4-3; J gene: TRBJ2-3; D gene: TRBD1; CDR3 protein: CASSQDFGTGFADTQYF; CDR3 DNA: TGCGCCAGCAGCCAAGATTTCGGGACAGGGTTCGCGGATACGCAGTATTTT
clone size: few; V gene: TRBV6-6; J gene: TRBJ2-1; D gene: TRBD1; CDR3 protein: CASSYTPGTGQNEQFF; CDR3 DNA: TGTGCCAGCAGTTATACTCCCGGGACAGGGCAGAATGAGCAGTTCTTC
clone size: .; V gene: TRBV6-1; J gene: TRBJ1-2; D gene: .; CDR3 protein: CASIREVAYGYTF; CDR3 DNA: TGTGCCAGCATAAGGGAGGTGGCCTATGGCTACACCTTC
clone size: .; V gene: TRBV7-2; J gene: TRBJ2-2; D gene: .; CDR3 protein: CASSLHSYTGELFF; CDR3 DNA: TGTGCCAGCAGCTTACACTCGTACACCGGGGAGCTGTTTTTT
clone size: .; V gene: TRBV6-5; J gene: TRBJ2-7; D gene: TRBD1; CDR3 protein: CASSYSWTGSYEQYF; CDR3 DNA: TGTGCCAGCAGTTACTCGTGGACAGGGTCATACGAGCAGTACTTC
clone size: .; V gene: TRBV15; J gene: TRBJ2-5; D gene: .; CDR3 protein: CATSRDGTPRETQYF; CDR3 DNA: TGTGCCACCAGCAGGGACGGAACCCCTCGAGAGACCCAGTACTTC
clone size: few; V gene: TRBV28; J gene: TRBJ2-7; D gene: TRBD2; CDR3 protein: CASSRSSGTSGRGRQYF; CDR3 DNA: TGTGCCAGCAGTCGCAGCTCCGGGACTAGCGGCCGTGGGCGGCAGTACTTC
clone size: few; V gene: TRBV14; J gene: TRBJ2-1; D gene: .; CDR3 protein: CASSPVDRKQFF; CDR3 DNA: TGTGCCAGCAGCCCCGTGGACAGAAAGCAGTTCTTC
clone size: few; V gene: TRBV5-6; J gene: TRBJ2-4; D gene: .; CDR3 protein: CASSGPDRPENIQYF; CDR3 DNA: TGTGCCAGCAGCGGGCCGGACAGACCAGAAAACATTCAGTACTTC
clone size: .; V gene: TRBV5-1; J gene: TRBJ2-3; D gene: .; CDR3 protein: CASSVSTTDTQYF; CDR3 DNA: TGCGCCAGCAGCGTTTCTACCACAGATACGCAGTATTTT
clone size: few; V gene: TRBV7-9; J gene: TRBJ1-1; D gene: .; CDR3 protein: CASSLSGVSEAFF; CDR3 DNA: TGTGCCAGCAGCTTATCGGGGGTATCTGAAGCTTTCTTT
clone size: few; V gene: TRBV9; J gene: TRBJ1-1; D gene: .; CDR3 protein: CASSVAGGDYTEAFF; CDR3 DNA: TGTGCCAGCAGCGTAGCTGGGGGAGACTACACTGAAGCTTTCTTT
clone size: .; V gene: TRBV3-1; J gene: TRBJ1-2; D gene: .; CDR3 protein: CASSPGDWGVGYTF; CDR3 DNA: TGTGCCAGCAGTCCAGGTGACTGGGGCGTTGGCTACACCTTC
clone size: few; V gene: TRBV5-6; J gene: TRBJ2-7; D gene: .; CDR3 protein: CASSFSDGYEQYF; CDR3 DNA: TGTGCCAGCAGCTTTTCTGACGGCTACGAGCAGTACTTC
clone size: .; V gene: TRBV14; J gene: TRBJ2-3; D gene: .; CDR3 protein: CASSQVPITDTQYF; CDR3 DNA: TGTGCCAGCAGCCAAGTGCCGATCACAGATACGCAGTATTTT
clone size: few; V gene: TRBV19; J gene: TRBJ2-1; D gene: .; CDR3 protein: CASTQGGLDEQFF; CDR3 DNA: TGTGCCAGTACCCAGGGGGGCCTGGATGAGCAGTTCTTC
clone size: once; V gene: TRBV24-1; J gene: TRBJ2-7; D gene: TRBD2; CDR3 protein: CATSGASGIRSGYEQYF; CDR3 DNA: TGTGCCACCAGTGGAGCTAGCGGGATAAGGAGCGGCTACGAGCAGTACTTC
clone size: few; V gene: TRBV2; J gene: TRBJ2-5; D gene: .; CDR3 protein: CASREKETQYF; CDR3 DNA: TGTGCCAGCAGGGAAAAAGAGACCCAGTACTTC
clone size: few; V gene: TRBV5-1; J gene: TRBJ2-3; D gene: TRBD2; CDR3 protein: CASSLEASGGAGTQYF; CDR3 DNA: TGCGCCAGCAGCTTGGAGGCTAGCGGGGGGGCCGGTACGCAGTATTTT
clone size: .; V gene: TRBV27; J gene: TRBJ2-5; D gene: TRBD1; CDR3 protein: CASRKGANQETQYF; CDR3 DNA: TGTGCCAGCCGGAAGGGGGCTAACCAAGAGACCCAGTACTTC
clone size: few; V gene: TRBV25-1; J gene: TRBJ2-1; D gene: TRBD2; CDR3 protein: CASSELLAGIYNEQFF; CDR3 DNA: TGTGCCAGCAGTGAATTGCTAGCGGGGATCTACAATGAGCAGTTCTTC
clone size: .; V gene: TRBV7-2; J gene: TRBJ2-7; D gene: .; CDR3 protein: CASSPQVGGYEQYF; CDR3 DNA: TGTGCCAGCAGCCCCCAGGTGGGCGGCTACGAGCAGTACTTC
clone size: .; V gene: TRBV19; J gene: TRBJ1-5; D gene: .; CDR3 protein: CASSIDRRDNQPQHF; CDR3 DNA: TGTGCCAGTAGTATAGATAGGAGGGACAATCAGCCCCAGCATTTT
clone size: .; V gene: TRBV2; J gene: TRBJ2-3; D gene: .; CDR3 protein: CASSGAGTDTDTQYF; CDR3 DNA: TGTGCCAGCAGTGGGGCGGGGACAGACACAGATACGCAGTATTTT
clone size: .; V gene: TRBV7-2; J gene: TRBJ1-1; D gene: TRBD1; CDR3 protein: CASSLSTGQGTEAFF; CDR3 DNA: TGTGCCAGCAGCCTCAGCACGGGACAGGGGACGGAAGCTTTCTTT
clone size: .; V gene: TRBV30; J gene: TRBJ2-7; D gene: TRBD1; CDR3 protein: CAWSSGQGQYF; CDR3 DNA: TGTGCCTGGAGTTCGGGACAGGGACAGTACTTC
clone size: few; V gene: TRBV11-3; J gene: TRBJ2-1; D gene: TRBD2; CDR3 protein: CASRSSGRAGNEQFF; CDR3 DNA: TGTGCCAGCAGATCAAGCGGGAGGGCCGGTAATGAGCAGTTCTTC
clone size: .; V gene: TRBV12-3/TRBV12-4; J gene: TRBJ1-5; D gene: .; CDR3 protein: CASSFGGAIQPQHF; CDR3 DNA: TGTGCCAGCAGTTTTGGGGGGGCAATTCAGCCCCAGCATTTT